This T cell receptor (beta chain) was captured in a study of siplizumab effects on memory and regulatory T cells. Broader study findings: Most proliferating CD4+ or CD8+ clones, roughly 75-96%, had no naive or memory assignment. For mappable alloreactive CD4+ clones, the mean Treg-derived fraction was around 64% with siplizumab and 26.9% in controls.

The germline V gene has CDR1 MRHNA and CDR2 SNTAGT. Trimming left V 3 bases short and J 2 bases short, with 17 bases between. There are 16 residues in the CDR3. TCRdb's copy holds only in-frame clones and misses some; the assay was immunoSEQ multiplex PCR. Of around 78,000 clones listed, about 90% are singletons. A word on this clone: The antigen remains undetermined.

The specimen sequenced was CD8+ T cells sorted from blood. This rearrangement joins TRBV6-4 to TRBJ2-7, with D unclear. This clonotype originated in a human donor in good health. The CDR3 loop reads CASSESLTATAYEQYF. DNA for the CDR3: TGTGCCAGCAGTGAATCCCTGACTGCTACTGCCTACGAGCAGTACTTC.